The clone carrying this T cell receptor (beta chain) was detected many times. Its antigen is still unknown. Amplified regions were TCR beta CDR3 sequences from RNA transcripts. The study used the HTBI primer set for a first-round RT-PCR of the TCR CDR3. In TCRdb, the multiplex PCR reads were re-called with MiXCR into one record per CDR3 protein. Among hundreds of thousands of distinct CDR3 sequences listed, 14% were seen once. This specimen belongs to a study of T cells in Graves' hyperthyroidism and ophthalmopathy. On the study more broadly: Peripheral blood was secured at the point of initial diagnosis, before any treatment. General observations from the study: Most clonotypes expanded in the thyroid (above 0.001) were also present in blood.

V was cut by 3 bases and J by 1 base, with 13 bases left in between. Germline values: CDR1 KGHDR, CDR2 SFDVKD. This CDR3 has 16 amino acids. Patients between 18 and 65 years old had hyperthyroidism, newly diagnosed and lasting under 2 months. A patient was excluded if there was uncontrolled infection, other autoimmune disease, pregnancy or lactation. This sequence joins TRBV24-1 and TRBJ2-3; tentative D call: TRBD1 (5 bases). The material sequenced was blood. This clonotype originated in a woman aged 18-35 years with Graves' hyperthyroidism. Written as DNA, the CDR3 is TGTGCCACCAGTGATCCTCAGGCCAGGGGCACAGATACGCAGTATTTT. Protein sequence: CATSDPQARGTDTQYF.